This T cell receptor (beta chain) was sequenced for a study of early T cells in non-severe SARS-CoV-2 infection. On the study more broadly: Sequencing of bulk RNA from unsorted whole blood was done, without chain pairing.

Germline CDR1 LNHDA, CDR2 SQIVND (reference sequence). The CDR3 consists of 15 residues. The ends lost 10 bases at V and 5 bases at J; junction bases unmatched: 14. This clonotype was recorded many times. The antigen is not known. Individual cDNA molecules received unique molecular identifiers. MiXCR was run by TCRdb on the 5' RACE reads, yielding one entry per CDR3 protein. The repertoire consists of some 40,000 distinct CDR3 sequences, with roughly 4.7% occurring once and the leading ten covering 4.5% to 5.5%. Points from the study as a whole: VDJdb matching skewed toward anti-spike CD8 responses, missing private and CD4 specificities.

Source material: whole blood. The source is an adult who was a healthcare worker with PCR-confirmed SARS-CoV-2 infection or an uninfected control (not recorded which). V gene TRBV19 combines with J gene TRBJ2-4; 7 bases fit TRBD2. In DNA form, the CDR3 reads TGTGCCACCCACAAAGGCGGGAGCAGGGAAAACATTCAGTACTTC. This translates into CATHKGGSRENIQYF.